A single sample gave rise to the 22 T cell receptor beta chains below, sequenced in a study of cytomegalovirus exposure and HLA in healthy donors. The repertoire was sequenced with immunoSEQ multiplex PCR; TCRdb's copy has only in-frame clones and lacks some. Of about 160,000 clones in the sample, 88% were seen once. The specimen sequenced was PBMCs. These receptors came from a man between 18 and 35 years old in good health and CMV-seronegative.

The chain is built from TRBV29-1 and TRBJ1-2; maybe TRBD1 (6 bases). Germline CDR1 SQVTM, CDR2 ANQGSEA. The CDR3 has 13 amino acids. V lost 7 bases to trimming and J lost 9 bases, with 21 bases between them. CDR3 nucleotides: TGCAGCGCTTTAAGACAGGCCCCGGAACGCTACACCTTC. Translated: CSALRQAPERYTF.

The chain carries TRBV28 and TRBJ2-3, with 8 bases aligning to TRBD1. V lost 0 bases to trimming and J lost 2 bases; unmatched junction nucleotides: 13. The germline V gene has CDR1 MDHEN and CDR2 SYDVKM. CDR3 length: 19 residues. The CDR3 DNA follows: TGTGCCAGCAGTTTATGGAGCCAGGGGGCCCTTTCAATCACAGATACGCAGTATTTT. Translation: CASSLWSQGALSITDTQYF.

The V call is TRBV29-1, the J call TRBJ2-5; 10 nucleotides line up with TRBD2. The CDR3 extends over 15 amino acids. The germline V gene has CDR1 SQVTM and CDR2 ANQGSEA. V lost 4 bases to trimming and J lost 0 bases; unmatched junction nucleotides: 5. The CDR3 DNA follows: TGCAGCGTTGTCCCCCTAGCGGGAGACCAAGAGACCCAGTACTTC. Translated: CSVVPLAGDQETQYF.

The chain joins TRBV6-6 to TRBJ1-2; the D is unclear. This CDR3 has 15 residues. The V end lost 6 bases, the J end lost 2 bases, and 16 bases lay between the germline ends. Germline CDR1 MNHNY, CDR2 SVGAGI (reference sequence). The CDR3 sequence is CASSRSGGENYGYTF. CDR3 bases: TGTGCCAGCAGCCGATCCGGTGGTGAAAACTATGGCTACACCTTC.

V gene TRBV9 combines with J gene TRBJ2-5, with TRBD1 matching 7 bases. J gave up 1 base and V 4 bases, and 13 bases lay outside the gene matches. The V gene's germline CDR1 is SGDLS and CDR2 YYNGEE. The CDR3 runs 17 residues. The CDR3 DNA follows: TGTGCCAGCAGCCCGGCCTTGGACAGGCCCTTCCAAGAGACCCAGTACTTC. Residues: CASSPALDRPFQETQYF.

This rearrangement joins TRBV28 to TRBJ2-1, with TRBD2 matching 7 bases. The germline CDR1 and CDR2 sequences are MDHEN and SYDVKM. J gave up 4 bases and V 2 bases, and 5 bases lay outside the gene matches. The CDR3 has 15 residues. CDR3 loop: CASSLRSSGYNEQFF. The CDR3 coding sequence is TGTGCCAGCAGTTTAAGGTCTAGCGGATACAATGAGCAGTTCTTC.

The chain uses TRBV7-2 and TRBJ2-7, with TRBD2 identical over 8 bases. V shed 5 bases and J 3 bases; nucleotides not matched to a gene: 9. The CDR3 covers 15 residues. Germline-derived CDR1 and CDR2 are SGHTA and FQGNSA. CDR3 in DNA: TGTGCCAGCAGCCACCCGGAGAGCGGGGGCTACGAGCAGTACTTC. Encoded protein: CASSHPESGGYEQYF.

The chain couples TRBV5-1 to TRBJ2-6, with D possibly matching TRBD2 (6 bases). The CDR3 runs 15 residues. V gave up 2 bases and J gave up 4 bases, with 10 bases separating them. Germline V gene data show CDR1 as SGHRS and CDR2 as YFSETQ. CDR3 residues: CASSFGGVGANVLTF. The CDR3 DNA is TGCGCCAGCAGCTTCGGAGGGGTCGGGGCCAACGTCCTGACTTTC. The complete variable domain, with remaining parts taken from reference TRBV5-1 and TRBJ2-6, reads KAGVTQTPRYLIKTRGQQVTLSCSPISGHRSVSWYQQTPGQGLQFLFEYFSETQRNKGNFPGRFSGRQFSNSRSEMNVSTLELGDSALYLCASSFGGVGANVLTFGAGSRLTVL.

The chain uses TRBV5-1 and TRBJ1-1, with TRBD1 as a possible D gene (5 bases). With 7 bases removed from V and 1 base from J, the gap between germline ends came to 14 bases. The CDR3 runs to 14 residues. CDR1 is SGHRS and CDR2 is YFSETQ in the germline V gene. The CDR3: CASSTSGGNTEAFF. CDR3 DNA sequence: TGCGCCAGCTCGACATCGGGGGGGAACACTGAAGCTTTCTTT.

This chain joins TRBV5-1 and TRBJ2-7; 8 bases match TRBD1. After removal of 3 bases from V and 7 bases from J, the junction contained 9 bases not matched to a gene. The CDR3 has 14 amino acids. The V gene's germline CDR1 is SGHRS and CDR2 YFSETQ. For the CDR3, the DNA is TGCGCCAGCAGCTCCCTGACAGGGGTGGGGGAGCAGTACTTC. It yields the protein CASSSLTGVGEQYF.

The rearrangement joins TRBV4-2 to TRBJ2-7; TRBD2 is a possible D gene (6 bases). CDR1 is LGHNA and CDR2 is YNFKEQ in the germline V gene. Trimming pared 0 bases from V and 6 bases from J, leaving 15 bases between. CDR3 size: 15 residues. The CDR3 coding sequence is TGTGCCAGCAGCCAAGATTATACGGGAGCGGGCGAGCAGTACTTC. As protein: CASSQDYTGAGEQYF.

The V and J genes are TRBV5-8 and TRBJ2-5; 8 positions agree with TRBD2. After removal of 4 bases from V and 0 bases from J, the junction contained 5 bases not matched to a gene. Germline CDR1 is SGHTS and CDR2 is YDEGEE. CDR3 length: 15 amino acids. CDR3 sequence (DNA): TGTGCCAGCAGCATAAGCGGGGGTCACCAAGAGACCCAGTACTTC. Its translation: CASSISGGHQETQYF.

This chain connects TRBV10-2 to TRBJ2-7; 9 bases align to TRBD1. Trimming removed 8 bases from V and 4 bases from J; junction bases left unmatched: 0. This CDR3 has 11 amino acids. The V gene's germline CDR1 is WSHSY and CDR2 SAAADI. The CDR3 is CASGQGYEQYF. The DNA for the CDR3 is TGCGCCAGCGGACAGGGGTACGAGCAGTACTTC.

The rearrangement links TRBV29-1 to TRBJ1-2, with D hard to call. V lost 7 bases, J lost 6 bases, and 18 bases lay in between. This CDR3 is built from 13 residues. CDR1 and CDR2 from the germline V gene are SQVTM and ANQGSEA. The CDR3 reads CSATPGSHDGYTF. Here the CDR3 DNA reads TGCAGCGCGACTCCCGGATCCCACGATGGCTACACCTTC. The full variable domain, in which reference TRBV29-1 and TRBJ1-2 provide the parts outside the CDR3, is SAVISQKPSRDICQRGTSLTIQCQVDSQVTMMFWYRQQPGQSLTLIATANQGSEATYESGFVIDKFPISRPNLTFSTLTVSNMSPEDSSIYLCSATPGSHDGYTFGSGTRLTVV.

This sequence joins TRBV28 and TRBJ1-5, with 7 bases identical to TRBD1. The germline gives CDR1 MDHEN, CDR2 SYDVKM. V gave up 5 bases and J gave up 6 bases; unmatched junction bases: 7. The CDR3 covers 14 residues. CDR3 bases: TGTGCCAGCAGTGATACAGGGGAAGCTCAGCCCCAGCATTTT. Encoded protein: CASSDTGEAQPQHF.

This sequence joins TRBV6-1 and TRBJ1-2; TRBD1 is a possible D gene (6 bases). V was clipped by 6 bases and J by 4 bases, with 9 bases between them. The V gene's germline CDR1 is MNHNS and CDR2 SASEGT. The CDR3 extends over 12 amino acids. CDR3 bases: TGTGCCAGCAGACAAGGGGGCTATGGCTACACCTTC. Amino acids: CASRQGGYGYTF.

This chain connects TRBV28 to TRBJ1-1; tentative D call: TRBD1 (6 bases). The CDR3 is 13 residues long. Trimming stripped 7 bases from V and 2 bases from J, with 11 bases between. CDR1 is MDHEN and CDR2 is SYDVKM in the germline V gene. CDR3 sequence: CASKGQFNTEAFF. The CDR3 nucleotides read TGTGCCAGCAAAGGACAGTTCAACACTGAAGCTTTCTTT.

For the CDR3, the DNA is TGTGCCAGCAGTGAACAGGGAAGAGTTAGCAATCAGCCCCAGCATTTT. It yields the protein CASSEQGRVSNQPQHF. The chain carries TRBV2 and TRBJ1-5; TRBD1 might be the D (5 bases). The CDR3 loop spans 16 amino acids. Germline values: CDR1 SNHLY, CDR2 FYNNEI. Trimming took 2 bases from V and 0 from J, leaving 11 bases between them.

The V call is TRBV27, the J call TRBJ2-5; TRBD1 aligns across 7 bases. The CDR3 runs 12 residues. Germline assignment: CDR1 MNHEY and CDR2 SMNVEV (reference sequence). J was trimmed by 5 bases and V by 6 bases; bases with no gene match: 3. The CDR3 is CASSLQGETQYF. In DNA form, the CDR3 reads TGTGCCAGCAGCCTACAGGGGGAGACCCAGTACTTC.

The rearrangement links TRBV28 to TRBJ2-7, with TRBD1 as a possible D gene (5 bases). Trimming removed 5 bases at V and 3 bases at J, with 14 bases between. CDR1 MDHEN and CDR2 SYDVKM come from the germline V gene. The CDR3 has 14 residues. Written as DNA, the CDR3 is TGTGCCAGCAGTCCGACAGTGATCCTCTACGAGCAGTACGTC. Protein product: CASSPTVILYEQYV.

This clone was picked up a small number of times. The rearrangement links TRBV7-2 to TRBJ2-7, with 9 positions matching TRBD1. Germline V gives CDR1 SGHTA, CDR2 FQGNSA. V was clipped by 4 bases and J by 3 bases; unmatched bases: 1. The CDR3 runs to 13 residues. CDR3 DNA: TGTGCCAGCAGCTGGACAGGGGACTACGAGCAGTACTTC. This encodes CASSWTGDYEQYF.

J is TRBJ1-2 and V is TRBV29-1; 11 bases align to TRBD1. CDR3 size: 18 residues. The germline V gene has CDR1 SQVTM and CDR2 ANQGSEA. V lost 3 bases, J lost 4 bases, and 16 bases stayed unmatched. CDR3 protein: CSVEGPGTGGFDGYGYTF. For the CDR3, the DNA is TGCAGCGTTGAGGGACCCGGGACAGGGGGATTTGATGGCTATGGCTACACCTTC. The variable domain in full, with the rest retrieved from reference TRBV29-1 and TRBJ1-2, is SAVISQKPSRDICQRGTSLTIQCQVDSQVTMMFWYRQQPGQSLTLIATANQGSEATYESGFVIDKFPISRPNLTFSTLTVSNMSPEDSSIYLCSVEGPGTGGFDGYGYTFGSGTRLTVV.